These 21 T cell receptor beta chains share one sample of origin, sequenced in a study of PD-L1 blockade in urothelial cancer. Generated by immunoSEQ multiplex PCR, the TCRdb table keeps only in-frame clones and is missing some. The sample contains under 70,000 clones, around four fifths of which appear only once. Described time point: pretreatment peripheral blood. The starting material was PBMCs, obtained around atezolizumab (anti-PD-L1) treatment. All receptors come from a man aged 65 to 85 with urothelial cancer.

The chain employs TRBV5-6 and TRBJ1-1, with no clear D. Germline CDR1 SGHDT, CDR2 YYEEEE. V was trimmed by 3 bases and J by 5 bases, leaving 17 bases between them. The CDR3 length is 15 residues. CDR3 sequence: CASSSTGKGTTEAFF. CDR3 in DNA: TGTGCCAGCAGCTCTACGGGGAAGGGTACAACTGAAGCTTTCTTT.

In its sample, this clone was seen a few times. The gene calls are TRBV9 and TRBJ1-5; 8 bases are a match to TRBD1. Germline V CDR1 and CDR2: SGDLS, YYNGEE. V trimming: 0 bases; J trimming: 3 bases; junction bases outside the gene matches: 2. This CDR3 spans 15 amino acids. The CDR3 protein is CASSVGQGFNQPQHF. The CDR3 DNA reads TGTGCCAGCAGCGTAGGACAGGGGTTCAATCAGCCCCAGCATTTT. The full variable domain, completed using reference TRBV9 and TRBJ1-5, is DSGVTQTPKHLITATGQRVTLRCSPRSGDLSVYWYQQSLDQGLQFLIQYYNGEERAKGNILERFSAQQFPDLHSELNLSSLELGDSALYFCASSVGQGFNQPQHFGDGTRLSIL.

The V and J genes are TRBV29-1 and TRBJ2-1; possibly TRBD2 for D (5 bases). This CDR3 has 14 amino acids. Germline CDR1 reads SQVTM; CDR2 reads ANQGSEA. V dropped 4 bases and J dropped 4 bases, with 14 bases sitting between them. CDR3 in amino acids: CSVVDGGRYNEQFF. CDR3 DNA: TGCAGCGTTGTAGATGGCGGGCGGTACAATGAGCAGTTCTTC.

The chain uses TRBV4-1 and TRBJ2-1, with 7 bases matching TRBD1. V was clipped by 5 bases and J by 10 bases; unmatched bases: 8. The germline CDR1 and CDR2 sequences are MGHRA and YSYEKL. The CDR3 contains 13 residues. The CDR3 DNA sequence: TGCGCCAGCAGCGAACAGGGGTGGACAGAGCAGTTCTTC. Its translation is CASSEQGWTEQFF.

The rearrangement uses TRBV30 and TRBJ1-1; no definite D call. Trimming took 3 bases from V and 4 from J, leaving 15 bases between them. In germline, CDR1 is GTSNPN, CDR2 SVGIG (reference sequence). The CDR3 extends over 14 amino acids. The CDR3 bases are TGTGCCTGGAGAGTCCTAGACCCGGCCACTGAAGCTTTCTTT. Translated: CAWRVLDPATEAFF. Supplemented by reference TRBV30 and TRBJ1-1, the full variable domain reads SQTIHQWPATLVQPVGSPLSLECTVEGTSNPNLYWYRQAAGRGLQLLFYSVGIGQISSEVPQNLSASRPQDRQFILSSKKLLLSDSGFYLCAWRVLDPATEAFFGQGTRLTVV.

The chain is built from TRBV18 and TRBJ2-1; 14 bases fit TRBD2. The length of the CDR3 is 16 residues. Germline-derived CDR1 and CDR2 are KGHSH and LQKENI. J gave up 7 bases and V 3 bases, and 5 bases lay outside the gene matches. CDR3 bases: TGTGCCAGCTCACCCTCGACTAGCGGGAGGGGGAATGAGCAGTTCTTC. It encodes CASSPSTSGRGNEQFF.

The V call is TRBV5-1, the J call TRBJ1-1; D possibly corresponds to TRBD1 (5 bases). Trimming pared 1 base from V and 1 base from J, leaving 8 bases between. Germline lookup yields CDR1 SGHRS and CDR2 YFSETQ. The CDR3 contains 14 residues. The CDR3 reads CASSLSGENTEAFF. The CDR3 DNA is TGCGCCAGCAGCTTGTCGGGGGAGAACACTGAAGCTTTCTTT. Drawing the rest from reference TRBV5-1 and TRBJ1-1, the complete variable domain is KAGVTQTPRYLIKTRGQQVTLSCSPISGHRSVSWYQQTPGQGLQFLFEYFSETQRNKGNFPGRFSGRQFSNSRSEMNVSTLELGDSALYLCASSLSGENTEAFFGQGTRLTVV.

The chain carries TRBV29-1 and TRBJ2-7; D may be TRBD2 (6 bases). The V end was cut by 7 bases, the J end by 5 bases, with 12 bases between. Germline V CDR1 and CDR2: SQVTM, ANQGSEA. The CDR3 has 11 amino acids. In nucleotides, the CDR3 is TGCAGCGCGGGGGACCTCCACGAGCAGTACTTC. This codes for CSAGDLHEQYF.

This chain connects TRBV18 to TRBJ2-5; 10 positions match TRBD1. CDR1 is KGHSH, CDR2 LQKENI, per germline. This CDR3 spans 15 amino acids. Losses at the gene ends were 6 bases for V and 7 bases for J; bases not matched to a gene: 11. The CDR3 is CASSSPGQGDGTQYF. In DNA, the CDR3 is TGTGCCAGCTCCTCCCCCGGACAGGGGGATGGGACCCAGTACTTC.

The rearrangement uses TRBV6-6 and TRBJ2-7; TRBD1 might be the D (5 bases). The V gene lost 10 bases and the J gene lost 1 base, with 11 bases spanning the gap. This CDR3 region has 12 residues. CDR1 and CDR2 (germline): MNHNY, SVGAGI (reference sequence). The CDR3 DNA sequence: TGTGCCACCCTGACAGAATCCTACGAGCAGTACTTC. Encoded protein: CATLTESYEQYF.

The rearrangement links TRBV5-4 to TRBJ2-3, with 8 bases aligning to TRBD2. In germline, CDR1 is SGHNT, CDR2 YYREEE (reference sequence). Unmatched junction bases numbered 6, after V lost 0 bases and J lost 6 bases. The CDR3 runs 15 residues. The CDR3 protein is CASSLAGGARDTQYF. CDR3 in DNA: TGTGCCAGCAGCTTGGCCGGGGGGGCGAGGGATACGCAGTATTTT.

The chain carries TRBV4-1 and TRBJ2-7; no clear D. This CDR3 is 15 amino acids long. The germline V gene encodes CDR1 MGHRA and CDR2 YSYEKL. Trimming took off 1 base at V and 0 bases at J, with 10 bases between the two ends. The DNA of the CDR3 is TGCGCCAGCAGCCAAGTCGGCGCGGTCTCCTACGAGCAGTACTTC. This encodes CASSQVGAVSYEQYF.

Note on this clone: One junction end disagrees with the germline gene, perhaps due to a read error. The rearrangement uses TRBV23-1 and TRBJ2-7, with 11 bases fitting TRBD2. TRBV23-1 is known as an ORF, though its function is uncertain. This CDR3 region has 17 residues. The CDR3: CASSQGLAGGYSHEQYF. The CDR3 DNA reads TGCGCCAGCAGTCAGGGGCTAGCGGGAGGTTACTCCCACGAGCAGTACTTC.

This clone was observed a few times. The rearrangement joins TRBV5-6 to TRBJ1-3, with a weak D call TRBD1 (5 bases). The CDR3 covers 16 residues. The V and J ends lost 4 bases and 0 bases respectively, with 14 bases between them. From germline, CDR1 is SGHDT and CDR2 YYEEEE. The CDR3 DNA reads as TGTGCCAGCAGCCCCCGACAGTACCTCTCTGGAAACACCATATATTTT. Its translation: CASSPRQYLSGNTIYF.

J is TRBJ2-1 and V is TRBV6-1; D uncertain. CDR3 size: 9 residues. The V gene's germline CDR1 is MNHNS and CDR2 SASEGT. V lost 5 bases and J lost 15, with 8 bases in between. In nucleotides, the CDR3 is TGTGCCAGCAGTCCCACAGCGTTCTTC. Translated, it gives CASSPTAFF.

The chain carries TRBV27 and TRBJ2-5, with 11 bases that match TRBD2. This CDR3 spans 14 amino acids. The V gene end was trimmed by 6 bases and the J gene end by 4 bases; junction bases not matched to a gene: 4. Germline CDR1 MNHEY, CDR2 SMNVEV (reference sequence). In DNA form, the CDR3 reads TGTGCCAGCAGGCTAGCGGGAGGAAGAGAGACCCAGTACTTC. It encodes CASRLAGGRETQYF.

The chain uses TRBV4-1 and TRBJ2-5; 7 bases agree with TRBD1. Losses at the gene ends were 3 bases for V and 2 bases for J; bases not matched to a gene: 9. Per the germline V gene, CDR1 is MGHRA and CDR2 is YSYEKL. The CDR3 consists of 16 residues. The CDR3 spells CASSHAPGQRQETQYF. CDR3 DNA sequence: TGCGCCAGCAGCCATGCTCCGGGACAGCGGCAAGAGACCCAGTACTTC.

This rearrangement joins TRBV6-5 to TRBJ1-4; TRBD1 matches at 9 bases. Germline loops: CDR1 MNHEY, CDR2 SVGAGI. This CDR3 region has 15 residues. The J segment lost 3 bases and the V segment lost 7 bases, leaving 6 bases of the junction unmatched. The CDR3 region has the DNA TGTGCCAGCAACACAGGGGGCCAGGCTAATGAAAAACTGTTTTTT. The encoded protein is CASNTGGQANEKLFF.

The chain has TRBV5-4 and TRBJ1-1; D is perhaps TRBD1 (6 bases). The CDR3 loop spans 13 amino acids. CDR1 SGHNT and CDR2 YYREEE come from the germline V gene (reference sequence). Between the trimmed V and J ends, which lost 0 bases and 4 bases, there was a span of 7 bases. CDR3 sequence: CASSLGDITEAFF. The CDR3 region has the DNA TGTGCCAGCAGCTTGGGGGACATCACTGAAGCTTTCTTT.

This clone occurred a few times. V is TRBV7-2 and J is TRBJ2-7; 11 nucleotides align to TRBD1. J gave up 4 bases and V 4 bases, and 6 bases lay outside the gene matches. CDR1 and CDR2 from the germline V gene are SGHTA and FQGNSA. The CDR3 consists of 15 residues. The CDR3 DNA reads as TGTGCCAGCAGCTCGGGTGGACAGGGGGCGTACGAGCAGTACTTC. Its translation is CASSSGGQGAYEQYF.

The chain is built from TRBV10-2 and TRBJ2-5, with TRBD2 as a possible D gene (5 bases). Germline V gives CDR1 WSHSY, CDR2 SAAADI. V was trimmed by 6 bases and J by 7 bases, leaving 9 bases between them. This CDR3 region has 11 residues. The CDR3 nucleotides are TGCGCCAGCAGGCTAGGAGGGACCCAGTACTTC. It translates to CASRLGGTQYF.